One sample yielded the 11 T cell receptor beta chains listed below, sequenced in a study of cytomegalovirus exposure and HLA in healthy donors. PCR was performed using 60 Vbeta and 13 Jbeta primers. Profiled with immunoSEQ multiplex PCR; TCRdb holds only in-frame clones, not every one. The data show some 180,000 clones, 76% seen once. Sequenced input: PBMCs. The receptor source for this set is a young man in good health and CMV-seronegative.

The genes are TRBV30 and TRBJ1-5; D not resolved. This CDR3 is built from 14 residues. The V gene's germline CDR1 is GTSNPN and CDR2 SVGIG (reference sequence). Trimming took off 4 bases at V and 0 bases at J, with 10 bases between the two ends. In nucleotides, the CDR3 is TGTGCCTGGATGGCGTCAGGTAGCAATCAGCCCCAGCATTTT. It encodes CAWMASGSNQPQHF.

The chain joins TRBV25-1 to TRBJ2-1; TRBD2 agrees at 12 bases. With 7 bases clipped from V and 2 bases from J, the junction kept 3 bases outside the gene matches. The CDR3 length is 15 residues. Germline V gives CDR1 MGHDK, CDR2 SYGVNS. The CDR3 protein is CASTRTSGAYNEQFF. As DNA, the CDR3 is TGTGCCAGCACCAGGACTAGCGGGGCCTACAATGAGCAGTTCTTC.

A few counts support this clone. The genes are TRBV10-3 and TRBJ2-1; the D gene is possibly TRBD2 (7 bases). This CDR3 has 17 residues. Per germline, CDR1 ENHRY and CDR2 SYGVKD. Trimming pared 2 bases from V and 2 bases from J, leaving 16 bases between. CDR3 DNA sequence: TGTGCCATCAGTGAGCCTGCGGGGGCGGGAACCTACAATGAGCAGTTCTTC. It translates to CAISEPAGAGTYNEQFF.

This clone was recorded only once. This chain uses TRBV9 with TRBJ1-3; a possible D gene is TRBD1 (5 bases). V shed 2 bases and J shed 5 bases, with 23 bases lying between them. The CDR3 contains 18 residues. Germline V gene lookup returns CDR1 SGDLS and CDR2 YYNGEE. CDR3 region: CASSVSAPGSTSRNTIYF. The CDR3 coding sequence is TGTGCCAGCAGCGTTTCTGCCCCAGGGTCGACATCCCGAAACACCATATATTTT.

CDR3 bases: TGTGCCAGCATAGCTAGCGGGGGCAATGAGCAGTTCTTC. Residues: CASIASGGNEQFF. V gene TRBV2 combines with J gene TRBJ2-1; 10 bases map to TRBD2. Trimming cost V 7 bases and J 6 bases; bases outside gene matches: 3. The germline V gene encodes CDR1 SNHLY and CDR2 FYNNEI. The CDR3 sequence is 13 residues long. Supplemented by reference TRBV2 and TRBJ2-1, the full variable domain reads EPEVTQTPSHQVTQMGQEVILRCVPISNHLYFYWYRQILGQKVEFLVSFYNNEISEKSEIFDDQFSVERPDGSNFTLKIRSTKLEDSAMYFCASIASGGNEQFFGPGTRLTVL.

In this sample, this clone turned up once. The chain couples TRBV7-2 to TRBJ2-3, with D possibly TRBD2 on 6 matching bases. Germline V gene data show CDR1 as SGHTA and CDR2 as FQGNSA. Trimming took 6 bases from V and 1 from J, leaving 14 bases between them. The length of the CDR3 is 15 residues. CDR3 residues: CASRIYGGGTDTQYF. The CDR3 coding sequence is TGTGCCAGCAGGATCTATGGCGGGGGCACAGATACGCAGTATTTT.

CDR3 nucleotide sequence: TGTGCCAGCAGGACAACAGGGCTCCAAGAGACCCAGTACTTC. Translated, it gives CASRTTGLQETQYF. The chain joins TRBV28 to TRBJ2-5; a possible D gene is TRBD1 (6 bases). V was clipped by 6 bases and J by 1 base, with 12 bases between them. Germline V CDR1 and CDR2: MDHEN, SYDVKM. This CDR3 is 14 amino acids long.

In its sample, this clone was seen once. The genes are TRBV5-1 and TRBJ1-3, with no clear D. CDR1 is SGHRS and CDR2 is YFSETQ in the germline V gene. V dropped 4 bases and J dropped 0 bases, with 11 bases sitting between them. The CDR3 is 15 residues long. The CDR3 here is CASSLGPSSGNTIYF. CDR3 sequence (DNA): TGCGCCAGCAGCCTGGGTCCTAGCTCTGGAAACACCATATATTTT.

The chain couples TRBV5-4 to TRBJ1-2; TRBD1 is a possible D gene (5 bases). Germline CDR1 and CDR2: SGHNT and YYREEE (reference sequence). The CDR3 runs to 14 residues. V was trimmed by 2 bases and J by 4 bases, leaving 12 bases between them. This chain's CDR3 is CASSLTGGRYGYTF. The CDR3, as DNA: TGTGCCAGCAGCTTAACAGGTGGGCGCTATGGCTACACCTTC.

This chain uses TRBV7-3 with TRBJ1-6, with TRBD1 identical over 7 bases. Per the germline V gene, CDR1 is SGHTA and CDR2 is FQGTGA. The trim removed 2 bases at V and 7 bases at J, leaving 2 bases unmatched. The length of the CDR3 is 14 residues. The CDR3 DNA sequence: TGTGCCAGCAGCTTAGTACAGGGGAATTCACCCCTCCACTTT. Its translation is CASSLVQGNSPLHF. Based on the CDR3 plus reference TRBV7-3 and TRBJ1-6, the full variable domain is GAGVSQTPSNKVTEKGKYVELRCDPISGHTALYWYRQSLGQGPEFLIYFQGTGAADDSGLPNDRFFAVRPEGSVSTLKIQRTERGDSAVYLCASSLVQGNSPLHFGNGTRLTVT.

This chain joins TRBV7-9 and TRBJ2-7, with a weak D call TRBD2 (6 bases). Germline V gene lookup returns CDR1 SEHNR and CDR2 FQNEAQ (reference sequence). V lost 5 bases and J lost 7, with 12 bases in between. The CDR3 contains 12 residues. The CDR3 coding sequence is TGTGCCAGCAGCGAGGGAGGCCCGGAGCAGTACTTC. Its protein is CASSEGGPEQYF.